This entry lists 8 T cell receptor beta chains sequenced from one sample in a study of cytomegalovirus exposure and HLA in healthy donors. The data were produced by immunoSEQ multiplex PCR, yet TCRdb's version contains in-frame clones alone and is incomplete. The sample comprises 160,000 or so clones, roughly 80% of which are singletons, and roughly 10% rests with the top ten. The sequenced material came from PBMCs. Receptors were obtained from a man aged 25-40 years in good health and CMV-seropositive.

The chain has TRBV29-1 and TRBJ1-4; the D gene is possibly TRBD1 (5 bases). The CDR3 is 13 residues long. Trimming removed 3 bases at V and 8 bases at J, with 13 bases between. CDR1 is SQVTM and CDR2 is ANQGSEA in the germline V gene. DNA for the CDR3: TGCAGCGTTGACGGCCAGGGTAGCGAAAAACTGTTTTTT. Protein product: CSVDGQGSEKLFF.

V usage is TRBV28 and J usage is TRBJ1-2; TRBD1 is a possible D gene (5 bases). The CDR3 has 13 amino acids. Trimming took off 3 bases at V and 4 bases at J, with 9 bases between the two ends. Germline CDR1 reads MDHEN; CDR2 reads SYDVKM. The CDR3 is CASSLPGIYGYTF. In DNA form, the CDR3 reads TGTGCCAGCAGTTTGCCAGGGATCTATGGCTACACCTTC.

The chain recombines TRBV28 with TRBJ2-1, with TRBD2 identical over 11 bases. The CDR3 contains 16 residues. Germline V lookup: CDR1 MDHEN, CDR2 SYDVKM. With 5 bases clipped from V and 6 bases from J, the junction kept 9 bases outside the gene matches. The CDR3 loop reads CASSAKLAGAGNEQFF. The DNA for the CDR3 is TGTGCCAGCAGTGCGAAACTAGCGGGAGCGGGCAATGAGCAGTTCTTC.

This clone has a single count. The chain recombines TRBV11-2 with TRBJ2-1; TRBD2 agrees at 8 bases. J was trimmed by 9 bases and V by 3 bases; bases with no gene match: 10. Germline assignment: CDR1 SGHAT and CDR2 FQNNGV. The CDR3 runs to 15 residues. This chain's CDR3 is CASSLGVGRAGEQFF. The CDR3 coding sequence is TGTGCCAGCAGCTTGGGTGTCGGGAGGGCCGGTGAGCAGTTCTTC.

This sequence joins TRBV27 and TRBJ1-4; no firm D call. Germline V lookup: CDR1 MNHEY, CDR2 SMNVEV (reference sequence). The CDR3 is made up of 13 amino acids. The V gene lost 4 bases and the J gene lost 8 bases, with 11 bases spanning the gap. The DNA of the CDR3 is TGTGCCAGCAGTTGGAGTGCTGGGGAAAAACTGTTTTTT. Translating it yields CASSWSAGEKLFF.

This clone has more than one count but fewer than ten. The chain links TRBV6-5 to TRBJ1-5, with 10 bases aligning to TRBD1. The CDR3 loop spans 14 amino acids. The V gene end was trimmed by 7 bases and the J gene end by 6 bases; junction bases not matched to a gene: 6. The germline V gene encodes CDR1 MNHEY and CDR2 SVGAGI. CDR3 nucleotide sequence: TGTGCCAGCATCAAGACAGGGGGCGGTCAGCCCCAGCATTTT. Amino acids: CASIKTGGGQPQHF.

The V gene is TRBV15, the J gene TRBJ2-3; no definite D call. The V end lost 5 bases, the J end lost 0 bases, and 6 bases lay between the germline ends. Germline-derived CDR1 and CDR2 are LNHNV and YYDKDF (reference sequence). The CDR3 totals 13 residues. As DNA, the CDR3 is TGTGCCACCAGCCCTCCTAGCACAGATACGCAGTATTTT. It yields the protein CATSPPSTDTQYF.

CDR3 loop: CAEGSGITGGNEQFF. CDR3 DNA sequence: TGTGCCGAGGGAAGCGGGATAACCGGAGGAAATGAGCAGTTCTTC. The chain carries TRBV7-2 and TRBJ2-1, with 7 positions matching TRBD2. Per germline, CDR1 SGHTA and CDR2 FQGNSA. Trimming took 11 bases from V and 7 from J; bases not matched to a gene: 17. This CDR3 spans 15 amino acids.